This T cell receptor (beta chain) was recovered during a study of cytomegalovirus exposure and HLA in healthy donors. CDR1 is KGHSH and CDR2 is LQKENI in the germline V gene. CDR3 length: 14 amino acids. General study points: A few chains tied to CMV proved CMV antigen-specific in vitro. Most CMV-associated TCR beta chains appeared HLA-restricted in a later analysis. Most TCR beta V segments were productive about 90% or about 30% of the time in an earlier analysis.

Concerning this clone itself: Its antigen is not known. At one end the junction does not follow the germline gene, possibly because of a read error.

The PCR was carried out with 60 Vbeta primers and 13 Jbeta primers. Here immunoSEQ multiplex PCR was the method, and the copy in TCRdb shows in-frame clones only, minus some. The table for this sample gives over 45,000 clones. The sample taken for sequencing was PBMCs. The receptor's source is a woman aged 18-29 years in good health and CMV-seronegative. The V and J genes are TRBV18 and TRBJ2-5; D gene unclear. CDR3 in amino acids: CASSPSAAQEAQYF. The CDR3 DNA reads TGTGCCAGCTCACCGTCAGCTGCCCAAGAGGCCCAGTACTTC.